The following is a T cell receptor (gamma chain) sequence with its context. Based on its abundance in the sample, this clone is large (0.1 to 1%). Its antigen is unknown. The junction shows a germline mismatch at one end, possibly a read error. There are 10 amino acids in the CDR3, from cysteine to phenylalanine inclusive. The kept DNA is CDR3 alone, 30 bases in frame from the first base. CDR1 and CDR2 (EGSTGY, YDSYTSSV) derive from the germline V gene. This entry is derived from a study of intestinal T cells in coeliac disease (dated by TCRdb to about 2020). At the level of the whole study: Coeliac patients were much younger than controls, with mean ages of around 15 versus 51 years in the TRG cohort. Duodenal biopsies from about ten coeliac disease patients and about ten non-coeliac controls were included in the TCR-delta (TRD) cohort. A second, larger TCR-gamma (TRG) cohort included duodenal biopsies from 30 or so coeliac disease patients and around 20 non-coeliac controls.

Points the paper makes about the study in general: Repeated CDR3 amino acid sequences could not be distinguished from PCR duplicates in the analysis. FFPE-derived DNA was found to be relatively degraded, and loss of a proportion of TCR sequences in each sample was likely caused by this degradation. In training, clustering based on TRD kmers put every one of the 22 biopsies in the right class, and the leave-one-out accuracy was reported as 91%. A significant age difference was observed between coeliac and control groups, although significant classification was not yielded by an age-split analysis. TRG clustering correctly classified most of the 54 biopsies (roughly 94%), with a reported leave-one-out accuracy of around 90%.

Library preparation was by multiplex PCR. Sequenced on an Ion Torrent PGM. TRG repertoires were amplified from 150 to 250 ng of biopsy DNA using the LymphoTrack kit, whose primers carry Illumina adapters. TRG amplicons were purified with AMPure XP beads, quantified on a 2100 Bioanalyzer, and pooled equimolarly. TRG libraries were sequenced on an Ion PGM instrument. On the authors' methods: Reads in which more than 10% of nucleotides fell below the per-patient third-quartile quality score were removed with FastX. Reads were aligned with IMGT/HighV-QUEST to assign V, D and J genes, identify CDR3 regions and assess functionality. Sequences were converted to amino acids, and every sequence predicted to be non-functional was removed. CDR3s were split into kmers, with and without positional annotation; kmer frequencies underwent PCA, and samples were clustered using all 1023 combinations of PCs 1-10. Leave-one-out cross-validation was used to validate the classification, with parameters re-optimised on the remaining samples in each round. Shannon diversity was calculated with the vegan R package from repeated random subsamples, each the size of the lowest read count. After TCRdb called clones again from the public reads with CATT, rows with identical DNA were merged. The V and J calls shown here were made by TCRdb, not taken from the authors' results. Within this sample are 900 or so gamma-chain clones, with around 58% of them counted one time only. The ten largest clones capture 10% to 11% of the sample.

For each case, genomic DNA was extracted from ten 5-um FFPE scrolls with the QIAamp DNA FFPE tissue kit. Fully anonymised formalin-fixed paraffin-embedded duodenal biopsies surplus to diagnostic needs were used to test TCR repertoire-based classification of coeliac disease. The receptor was derived from a human donor with celiac disease. The sequence is built from TRGV4 and TRGJ1 or TRGJ2. The sample taken for sequencing was a duodenal biopsy. Here is the DNA: TGTGCCACCTGGGATGCTGAAAAGACATTT. Translated, this is CATWDAEKTF.